The sequence of this TCR beta chain was determined in a study of T cell changes during pregnancy in multiple sclerosis. Generated by immunoSEQ multiplex PCR, the TCRdb table keeps only in-frame clones and is missing some. This table has tens of thousands of clones, about nine tenths appearing once. This sequence originates from a female donor with multiple sclerosis, enrolled in a pregnancy study. The sequencing used CD4+ T cells from peripheral blood mononuclear cells, collected in the first trimester of pregnancy.

CDR3 in amino acids: CASSLNRGPTEAFF. The CDR3 coding sequence is TGTGCCAGCAGCTTAAACAGGGGGCCCACTGAAGCTTTCTTT. This chain connects TRBV7-2 to TRBJ1-1, with 9 bases that match TRBD1. Germline trimming cut 2 bases from V and 4 bases from J; bases unmatched to any gene: 2. This CDR3 contains 14 residues. Germline CDR1 reads SGHTA; CDR2 reads FQGNSA.